The 26 T cell receptor beta chains listed next were all sequenced from one sample in a study of T cell changes during pregnancy in multiple sclerosis. Sequencing was performed with immunoSEQ multiplex PCR; in TCRdb, only in-frame clones are kept and a portion is missing. The table records 90,000 to 100,000 clones, approximately 95% of them present only once. The sample was peripheral blood, taken in the first trimester of pregnancy. Receptor source: a female donor with multiple sclerosis, enrolled in a pregnancy study.

The rearrangement uses TRBV5-5 and TRBJ2-5; no reliable D call. CDR1 and CDR2 from the germline V gene are SGHKS and YYEKEE (reference sequence). This CDR3 comprises 15 residues. V was cut by 4 bases and J by 2 bases, with 15 bases left in between. The CDR3 bases are TGTGCCAGCAGCCCTAACACAGCCAAACAAGAGACCCAGTACTTC. It translates to CASSPNTAKQETQYF.

The gene calls are TRBV6-1 and TRBJ1-1; 8 bases map to TRBD1. The CDR3 totals 15 residues. The germline CDR1 and CDR2 sequences are MNHNS and SASEGT. J was trimmed by 2 bases and V by 9 bases; bases with no gene match: 11. CDR3 nucleotides: TGTGCCAGTCAAGCGACAGGGGAGCTTAACACTGAAGCTTTCTTT. Translating gives CASQATGELNTEAFF.

This clone was observed a single time. The genes are TRBV10-2 and TRBJ2-3; 7 bases map to TRBD1. The CDR3 length is 18 residues. V shed 0 bases and J 3 bases; nucleotides not matched to a gene: 12. CDR1 and CDR2 (germline): WSHSY, SAAADI. The CDR3, as DNA: TGCGCCAGCAGTGAGTCTTTACCCGGGACAGTTGTTACAGATACGCAGTATTTT. It encodes CASSESLPGTVVTDTQYF.

This chain connects TRBV2 to TRBJ1-5, with 8 bases identical to TRBD1. V shed 5 bases, J shed 2 bases, and the junction held 17 bases outside the gene matches. The germline gives CDR1 SNHLY, CDR2 FYNNEI. This CDR3 contains 19 residues. The CDR3 loop is CASSPLAPGRGPGNQPQHF. CDR3 DNA sequence: TGTGCCAGCAGTCCCCTAGCCCCAGGCAGGGGGCCTGGCAATCAGCCCCAGCATTTT.

The V call is TRBV9, the J call TRBJ1-1; 8 bases map to TRBD1. Looked up from germline, CDR1 is SGDLS and CDR2 is YYNGEE. The CDR3 is made up of 13 amino acids. The J segment lost 4 bases and the V segment lost 4 bases, leaving 3 bases of the junction unmatched. In DNA, the CDR3 is TGTGCCAGCAGCACACAGGGGGGCACTGAAGCTTTCTTT. It is translated as CASSTQGGTEAFF.

The chain has TRBV19 and TRBJ1-5; no clear D gene. The CDR3 sequence is 14 residues long. Trimming left V 3 bases short and J 0 bases short, with 6 bases between. Germline assignment: CDR1 LNHDA and CDR2 SQIVND (reference sequence). The CDR3 reads CASSITRSNQPQHF. In DNA form, the CDR3 reads TGTGCCAGTAGTATCACACGTAGCAATCAGCCCCAGCATTTT. The full variable domain, in which reference TRBV19 and TRBJ1-5 provide the parts outside the CDR3, is DGGITQSPKYLFRKEGQNVTLSCEQNLNHDAMYWYRQDPGQGLRLIYYSQIVNDFQKGDIAEGYSVSREKKESFPLTVTSAQKNPTAFYLCASSITRSNQPQHFGDGTRLSIL.

The chain recombines TRBV5-6 with TRBJ1-2; 8 bases align to TRBD1. The germline CDR1 and CDR2 sequences are SGHDT and YYEEEE. The CDR3 contains 15 residues. The junction had 6 bases not matched to a gene; V was cut back by 0 bases and J by 5 bases. The CDR3 DNA is TGTGCCAGCAGCTTGGACAGGACAGGGAGATATGGCTACACCTTC. It translates to CASSLDRTGRYGYTF. The full variable domain, with the rest looked up from reference TRBV5-6 and TRBJ1-2, is DAGVTQSPTHLIKTRGQQVTLRCSPKSGHDTVSWYQQALGQGPQFIFQYYEEEERQRGNFPDRFSGHQFPNYSSELNVNALLLGDSALYLCASSLDRTGRYGYTFGSGTRLTVV.

V is TRBV7-3 and J is TRBJ2-7; the match to TRBD2 covers 10 bases. The CDR3 has 18 residues. Germline values: CDR1 SGHTA, CDR2 FQGTGA. The V gene end was trimmed by 8 bases and the J gene end by 4 bases; junction bases not matched to a gene: 20. The CDR3 is CASPQDPAGGLALYEQYF. The DNA for the CDR3 is TGTGCCAGCCCTCAGGATCCAGCGGGGGGGTTGGCCCTTTACGAGCAGTACTTC.

The V call is TRBV6-1, the J call TRBJ1-5, with 7 bases identical to TRBD1. The CDR3 consists of 16 residues. Germline CDR1 reads MNHNS; CDR2 reads SASEGT. The junction had 10 bases not matched to a gene; V was cut back by 1 base and J by 7 bases. CDR3: CASSEGGRTGQQPQHF. CDR3 bases: TGTGCCAGCAGTGAAGGAGGCCGGACAGGTCAACAGCCCCAGCATTTT.

This clone was detected a few times. The V gene is TRBV6-1, the J gene TRBJ1-2; D gene unclear. There are 12 residues in the CDR3. Between the trimmed V and J ends, which lost 2 bases and 2 bases, there was a span of 3 bases. Germline loops: CDR1 MNHNS, CDR2 SASEGT. CDR3 in amino acids: CASSEQNYGYTF. The CDR3 region has the DNA TGTGCCAGCAGTGAACAGAACTATGGCTACACCTTC.

This clone has a handful of counts. The chain is built from TRBV7-2 and TRBJ1-4; 7 bases are shared with TRBD1. The J segment lost 10 bases and the V segment lost 1 base, leaving 12 bases of the junction unmatched. Germline lookup yields CDR1 SGHTA and CDR2 FQGNSA. CDR3 length: 16 residues. The DNA for the CDR3 is TGTGCCAGCAGCTTAGGGTCAGGACAGGCTGGGGGAAAACTGTTTTTT. This codes for CASSLGSGQAGGKLFF.

The chain carries TRBV5-6 and TRBJ1-1; possibly TRBD1 for D (5 bases). Germline-derived CDR1 and CDR2 are SGHDT and YYEEEE. Deletions cut 4 bases from V and 11 bases from J, with 15 bases between. This CDR3 is built from 12 residues. Written as DNA, the CDR3 is TGTGCCAGCAGCAGTGGAGGGACGTTCGCTTTCTTT. It is translated as CASSSGGTFAFF.

V is TRBV21-1 and J is TRBJ1-2; the table calls TRBD1, which could not be checked here. TRBV21-1 is given as a pseudogene. This CDR3 spans 17 amino acids. Here the CDR3 reads CASSSPTGQGLHYGYTF. The CDR3 DNA follows: TGTGCCAGCAGCTCGCCGACGGGACAGGGTTTACACTATGGCTACACCTTC.

The V gene is TRBV6-1, the J gene TRBJ1-1; a possible D gene is TRBD1 (6 bases). V was shortened by 2 bases and J by 5 bases, with 12 bases between the two germline ends. Germline CDR1 reads MNHNS; CDR2 reads SASEGT. This CDR3 region has 14 residues. Written as DNA, the CDR3 is TGTGCCAGCAGTGAAAGGAGTAGGGGGACTGAAGCTTTCTTT. Translation gives CASSERSRGTEAFF.

The V call is TRBV7-9, the J call TRBJ1-6, with 9 nucleotides matching TRBD1. V shed 1 base, J shed 9 bases, and the junction held 7 bases outside the gene matches. The CDR3 has 16 amino acids. The germline CDR1 and CDR2 sequences are SEHNR and FQNEAQ (reference sequence). The CDR3 region is CASSLGSGTGLSPLHF. The CDR3 nucleotides are TGTGCCAGCAGCTTAGGGTCCGGGACAGGGCTTTCACCCCTCCACTTT.

The V gene is TRBV9, the J gene TRBJ2-2; 9 positions match TRBD1. With 4 bases clipped from V and 8 bases from J, the junction kept 12 bases outside the gene matches. The CDR3 consists of 16 residues. Germline V gene lookup returns CDR1 SGDLS and CDR2 YYNGEE. CDR3 amino acids: CASSQSGQGGSGELFF. DNA for the CDR3: TGTGCCAGCAGCCAGTCGGGACAGGGAGGTTCGGGGGAGCTGTTTTTT.

The rearrangement joins TRBV7-9 to TRBJ1-2; 7 bases line up with TRBD1. CDR3 length: 16 amino acids. V gave up 4 bases and J gave up 3 bases; unmatched junction bases: 11. Germline CDR1 is SEHNR and CDR2 is FQNEAQ (reference sequence). The CDR3 DNA follows: TGTGCCAGCAGCTCAACACATAAGGGGACAGACTATGGCTACACCTTC. Translated, it gives CASSSTHKGTDYGYTF.

The chain employs TRBV13 and TRBJ1-1, with D hard to call. With 1 base removed from V and 5 bases from J, the gap between germline ends came to 11 bases. The CDR3 is 14 amino acids. Germline CDR1 PRHDT, CDR2 FYEKMQ (reference sequence). CDR3 in DNA: TGTGCCAGCAGCTTAGCCCACTCGGGGACTGAAGCTTTCTTT. Translated: CASSLAHSGTEAFF.

CDR3 DNA: TGTGCCAGCAGTGAACACTCGACAGGGGGCCTATCACCCCTCCACTTT. Translated: CASSEHSTGGLSPLHF. The chain joins TRBV6-1 to TRBJ1-6; 10 nucleotides match TRBD1. There are 16 residues in the CDR3. Germline CDR1 and CDR2: MNHNS and SASEGT. Trimming took 2 bases from V and 10 from J; bases not matched to a gene: 8.

The rearrangement uses TRBV23-1 and TRBJ1-1; tentative D call: TRBD1 (5 bases). TRBV23-1 carries the ORF label, with uncertain function. The CDR3 contains 16 residues. With 10 bases removed from V and 5 bases from J, the gap between germline ends came to 26 bases. The chain's CDR3 is CANQKRGGRGLTEAFF. CDR3 coding DNA: TGCGCCAACCAGAAACGTGGGGGTCGGGGGTTGACTGAAGCTTTCTTT.

The chain has TRBV11-2 and TRBJ1-1, with D possibly TRBD1 on 6 matching bases. With 3 bases removed from V and 1 base from J, the gap between germline ends came to 9 bases. The germline V gene encodes CDR1 SGHAT and CDR2 FQNNGV. The CDR3 covers 14 residues. CDR3 nucleotide sequence: TGTGCCAGCAGCTTCCGGGGGGCGAACACTGAAGCTTTCTTT. Its translation is CASSFRGANTEAFF.

The chain recombines TRBV2 with TRBJ1-2, with unresolved D. Trimming removed 6 bases from V and 5 bases from J, with 13 bases in between. The germline V gene has CDR1 SNHLY and CDR2 FYNNEI. The CDR3 has 13 residues. The CDR3 region has the DNA TGTGCCAGCAGGCCGTATGGGCCTTATGGCTACACCTTC. It yields the protein CASRPYGPYGYTF.

V usage is TRBV27 and J usage is TRBJ2-7, with a tentative D call TRBD1 (6 bases). Trimming stripped 6 bases from V and 2 bases from J, with 11 bases between. The CDR3 spans 13 residues. Germline CDR1 is MNHEY and CDR2 is SMNVEV (reference sequence). In DNA, the CDR3 is TGTGCCAGCAGCCAGGACAGCACCTACGAGCAGTACTTC. Its protein is CASSQDSTYEQYF.

J is TRBJ2-6 and V is TRBV11-3, with D hard to call. Trimming took off 3 bases at V and 1 base at J, with 10 bases between the two ends. The CDR3 covers 16 residues. Germline V lookup: CDR1 SGHNT, CDR2 YENEEA. This chain's CDR3 is CASSLGSSSGANVLTF. The CDR3 bases are TGTGCCAGCAGCTTGGGCTCCTCGTCTGGGGCCAACGTCCTGACTTTC.

The chain couples TRBV5-1 to TRBJ2-6; 12 nucleotides agree with TRBD1. Germline V gene lookup returns CDR1 SGHRS and CDR2 YFSETQ. Losses at the gene ends were 0 bases for V and 2 bases for J; bases not matched to a gene: 3. The CDR3 runs 18 residues. CDR3 loop: CASSLEGQGATGANVLTF. The CDR3 region has the DNA TGCGCCAGCAGCTTGGAGGGACAGGGGGCCACTGGGGCCAACGTCCTGACTTTC. Full variable domain (rest looked up from reference TRBV5-1 and TRBJ2-6): KAGVTQTPRYLIKTRGQQVTLSCSPISGHRSVSWYQQTPGQGLQFLFEYFSETQRNKGNFPGRFSGRQFSNSRSEMNVSTLELGDSALYLCASSLEGQGATGANVLTFGAGSRLTVL.

In nucleotides, the CDR3 is TGTGCCAGCAGCTTGTGGGCCGGAGGCGTTATGTCCGGGGAGCTGTTTTTT. It specifies CASSLWAGGVMSGELFF. The chain recombines TRBV5-6 with TRBJ2-2, with a weak D call TRBD2 (5 bases). Germline V gene sequence: CDR1 SGHDT, CDR2 YYEEEE. The germline V and J ends were trimmed by 1 base and 6 bases, with 19 bases remaining between them. This CDR3 comprises 17 residues.